The 25 T cell receptor beta chains below were found in one sample sequenced in a study of T cell changes during pregnancy in multiple sclerosis. Assay: immunoSEQ multiplex PCR; the TCRdb copy retains only in-frame clones and omits some. The sample has about 59,000 clones, more than 85% seen once. The sample was CD8+ T cells from peripheral blood mononuclear cells, taken in the third trimester of pregnancy. The receptors were sampled from a female donor with multiple sclerosis, enrolled in a pregnancy study.

The V and J genes are TRBV5-3 and TRBJ2-1; D may be TRBD1 (6 bases). TRBV5-3 is reported as an ORF; its role is uncertain. CDR3 length: 16 amino acids. V was shortened by 1 base and J by 7 bases, with 18 bases between the two germline ends. CDR3 in DNA: TGTGCCAGAAGCTTGCCCCACGGGACATCCCGGAATGAGCAGTTCTTC. Translated: CARSLPHGTSRNEQFF.

This chain joins TRBV13 and TRBJ1-2; 8 nucleotides line up with TRBD1. The CDR3 is 16 amino acids. Per germline, CDR1 PRHDT and CDR2 FYEKMQ (reference sequence). V shed 4 bases, J shed 2 bases, and the junction held 9 bases outside the gene matches. In DNA, the CDR3 is TGTGCCAGCAGCTCATCCCAGGGGGCCGCGAACTATGGCTACACCTTC. Protein: CASSSSQGAANYGYTF.

DNA for the CDR3: TGTGCCAGCAGCTTAAGTGGCGGGGGCGAGCAGTACTTC. This codes for CASSLSGGGEQYF. The chain uses TRBV7-3 and TRBJ2-7; TRBD2 matches 7 bases. CDR1 SGHTA and CDR2 FQGTGA come from the germline V gene. The junction had 3 bases not matched to a gene; V was cut back by 1 base and J by 6 bases. The CDR3 extends over 13 amino acids.

The chain recombines TRBV9 with TRBJ2-7, with TRBD2 identical over 10 bases. The CDR3 runs to 12 residues. From germline, CDR1 is SGDLS and CDR2 YYNGEE. J lost 6 bases, V lost 3 bases, and 0 bases had no gene match. The CDR3: CASSGLAGEQYF. The CDR3 DNA reads TGTGCCAGCAGCGGACTAGCGGGCGAGCAGTACTTC. Filled out from reference TRBV9 and TRBJ2-7, the complete variable domain reads DSGVTQTPKHLITATGQRVTLRCSPRSGDLSVYWYQQSLDQGLQFLIQYYNGEERAKGNILERFSAQQFPDLHSELNLSSLELGDSALYFCASSGLAGEQYFGPGTRLTVT.

V is TRBV4-1 and J is TRBJ2-3; TRBD1 might be the D (7 bases). V shed 1 base and J shed 4 bases, with 12 bases lying between them. Germline-derived CDR1 and CDR2 are MGHRA and YSYEKL. CDR3 length: 15 amino acids. Written as DNA, the CDR3 is TGCGCCAGCAGCCAAGTGGACAGGAGGGCAGATACGCAGTATTTT. This sequence encodes CASSQVDRRADTQYF.

The V gene is TRBV13, the J gene TRBJ2-7; no firm D call. V dropped 0 bases and J dropped 0 bases, with 9 bases sitting between them. The CDR3 loop spans 15 amino acids. Per the germline V gene, CDR1 is PRHDT and CDR2 is FYEKMQ (reference sequence). This CDR3 is CASSLGLISSYEQYF. The CDR3 region has the DNA TGTGCCAGCAGCTTAGGCCTGATCAGCTCCTACGAGCAGTACTTC. The complete variable domain, with remaining parts taken from reference TRBV13 and TRBJ2-7, reads AAGVIQSPRHLIKEKRETATLKCYPIPRHDTVYWYQQGPGQDPQFLISFYEKMQSDKGSIPDRFSAQQFSDYHSELNMSSLELGDSALYFCASSLGLISSYEQYFGPGTRLTVT.

This chain connects TRBV30 to TRBJ1-1, with D unclear. Germline lookup yields CDR1 GTSNPN and CDR2 SVGIG (reference sequence). V gave up 3 bases and J gave up 0 bases, with 8 bases separating them. The CDR3 consists of 13 residues. CDR3 nucleotide sequence: TGTGCCTGGAGCACCACAGTGAACACTGAAGCTTTCTTT. Translated: CAWSTTVNTEAFF.

This sequence joins TRBV19 and TRBJ2-2; weak D call: TRBD1 (6 bases). Trimming pared 8 bases from V and 9 bases from J, leaving 16 bases between. Germline lookup yields CDR1 LNHDA and CDR2 SQIVND (reference sequence). The CDR3 has 13 amino acids. CDR3 bases: TGTGCCAGTTCACCAACAGGGTGGCGGGAGCTGTTTTTT. It encodes CASSPTGWRELFF.

The V call is TRBV7-2, the J call TRBJ2-3; TRBD1 might be the D (5 bases). The CDR3 has 16 amino acids. Trimming took 5 bases from V and 0 from J, leaving 15 bases between them. Looked up from germline, CDR1 is SGHTA and CDR2 is FQGNSA. The CDR3 region has the DNA TGTGCCAGCAGCATTGGGGCATCCGGAAGCACAGATACGCAGTATTTT. Amino acids: CASSIGASGSTDTQYF.

The chain has TRBV5-1 and TRBJ2-3, with TRBD2 matching 7 bases. Unmatched junction bases numbered 5, after V lost 3 bases and J lost 7 bases. CDR3 length: 13 amino acids. Germline assignment: CDR1 SGHRS and CDR2 YFSETQ. The CDR3: CASSSKRDHTQYF. In DNA, the CDR3 is TGCGCCAGCAGCTCTAAGCGGGACCATACGCAGTATTTT.

The chain employs TRBV28 and TRBJ1-1, with TRBD1 as a possible D gene (5 bases). Trimming pared 6 bases from V and 0 bases from J, leaving 8 bases between. Germline V gene sequence: CDR1 MDHEN, CDR2 SYDVKM. The CDR3 totals 13 residues. The CDR3 region is CASSLGVNTEAFF. The CDR3 DNA follows: TGTGCCAGCAGCCTAGGGGTGAACACTGAAGCTTTCTTT.

The V gene is TRBV28, the J gene TRBJ2-3; 9 nucleotides align to TRBD2. Per germline, CDR1 MDHEN and CDR2 SYDVKM. The CDR3 loop spans 17 amino acids. Trimming took 5 bases from V and 4 from J; bases not matched to a gene: 13. Here the CDR3 DNA reads TGTGCCAGCAGTCTTCCCGCGGTAGCGGGAGTGTCAGATACGCAGTATTTT. Translation gives CASSLPAVAGVSDTQYF.

This chain uses TRBV4-1 with TRBJ2-2, with D perhaps matching TRBD2 (5 bases). Between the trimmed V and J ends, which lost 1 base and 6 bases, there was a span of 9 bases. The CDR3 is 14 amino acids. CDR1 MGHRA and CDR2 YSYEKL come from the germline V gene. This CDR3 reads CASSQVEGSGELFF. The CDR3 nucleotides are TGCGCCAGCAGCCAAGTTGAGGGTTCCGGGGAGCTGTTTTTT.

The V call is TRBV4-2, the J call TRBJ2-2; TRBD2 agrees at 14 bases. V was clipped by 2 bases and J by 6 bases; unmatched bases: 5. The length of the CDR3 is 17 residues. In germline, CDR1 is LGHNA, CDR2 YNFKEQ. CDR3 coding DNA: TGTGCCAGCAGCCAACTGGGGACTAGCGGGAGATCCGGGGAGCTGTTTTTT. Protein product: CASSQLGTSGRSGELFF.

This chain uses TRBV5-1 with TRBJ1-1; D not resolved. CDR1 is SGHRS, CDR2 YFSETQ, per germline. V gave up 0 bases and J gave up 2 bases, with 14 bases separating them. The CDR3 length is 16 residues. This CDR3 reads CASSLVGGRLNTEAFF. For the CDR3, the DNA is TGCGCCAGCAGCTTGGTAGGAGGCAGACTCAACACTGAAGCTTTCTTT.

Only one count was recorded for this clone. The V call is TRBV7-9, the J call TRBJ2-5, with 7 bases fitting TRBD2. The assigned J gene may be wrong: the sequence end matches TRBJ2-7 better. Germline values: CDR1 SEHNR, CDR2 FQNEAQ (reference sequence). The CDR3 length is 12 residues. The CDR3 region is CASRPSGGEQYF. DNA for the CDR3: TGTGCCAGCAGACCGTCGGGGGGCGAGCAGTACTTC.

The chain's CDR3 is CASSRTDSLNTEAFF. CDR3 in DNA: TGTGCCAGTAGTAGGACAGACTCTTTGAACACTGAAGCTTTCTTT. The V gene is TRBV19, the J gene TRBJ1-1; a possible D gene is TRBD1 (6 bases). Trimming took 4 bases from V and 0 from J, leaving 12 bases between them. CDR3 length: 15 residues. Germline lookup yields CDR1 LNHDA and CDR2 SQIVND (reference sequence). The full variable domain, with the rest looked up from reference TRBV19 and TRBJ1-1, is DGGITQSPKYLFRKEGQNVTLSCEQNLNHDAMYWYRQDPGQGLRLIYYSQIVNDFQKGDIAEGYSVSREKKESFPLTVTSAQKNPTAFYLCASSRTDSLNTEAFFGQGTRLTVV.

The chain combines TRBV10-3 with TRBJ2-1, with TRBD2 matching over 13 bases. The CDR3 length is 16 residues. After removal of 4 bases from V and 7 bases from J, the junction contained 7 bases not matched to a gene. CDR1 ENHRY and CDR2 SYGVKD come from the germline V gene. The CDR3 nucleotides read TGTGCCATCAGTGGCGGACTAGCGGGAGTCATTAATGAGCAGTTCTTC. This translates into CAISGGLAGVINEQFF.

This rearrangement joins TRBV19 to TRBJ1-2, with 8 positions matching TRBD1. Per the germline V gene, CDR1 is LNHDA and CDR2 is SQIVND (reference sequence). The V gene end was trimmed by 8 bases and the J gene end by 8 bases; junction bases not matched to a gene: 10. CDR3 length: 13 residues. The CDR3 protein is CASGTGYYLGYTF. CDR3 sequence (DNA): TGTGCCAGTGGGACAGGCTACTATCTGGGCTACACCTTC.

In DNA, the CDR3 is TGCAGCGTGGAACGGGACACTCCCTACGAGCAGTACTTC. Its translation is CSVERDTPYEQYF. The chain joins TRBV29-1 to TRBJ2-7, with D possibly TRBD1 on 6 matching bases. CDR3 size: 13 residues. V was trimmed by 6 bases and J by 2 bases, leaving 14 bases between them. Germline loops: CDR1 SQVTM, CDR2 ANQGSEA.

The rearrangement uses TRBV7-2 and TRBJ1-2, with D unresolved. V shed 4 bases and J shed 2 bases, with 8 bases lying between them. This CDR3 is 13 amino acids long. Germline-derived CDR1 and CDR2 are SGHTA and FQGNSA. The CDR3: CASSYQANYGYTF. The CDR3 bases are TGTGCCAGCAGCTACCAGGCGAACTATGGCTACACCTTC. The full variable domain, with the rest looked up from reference TRBV7-2 and TRBJ1-2, is GAGVSQSPSNKVTEKGKDVELRCDPISGHTALYWYRQSLGQGLEFLIYFQGNSAPDKSGLPSDRFSAERTGGSVSTLTIQRTQQEDSAVYLCASSYQANYGYTFGSGTRLTVV.

This chain connects TRBV25-1 to TRBJ2-7; 7 nucleotides agree with TRBD2. With V trimmed by 1 base and J by 3 bases, 9 bases remained unmatched. CDR1 is MGHDK, CDR2 SYGVNS, per germline. The CDR3 has 16 residues. The CDR3 loop is CASSESAGLEFYEQYF. The CDR3 DNA is TGTGCCAGCAGTGAATCCGCCGGACTAGAATTCTACGAGCAGTACTTC.

Written as DNA, the CDR3 is TGTGCCAGCAGTTTTGGGGCCGACCAGCCCCAGCATTTT. Translation gives CASSFGADQPQHF. The chain couples TRBV27 to TRBJ1-5, with D possibly matching TRBD1 (5 bases). Trimming shortened V by 3 bases and J by 7 bases, and 10 bases separated the two germline ends. Per the germline V gene, CDR1 is MNHEY and CDR2 is SMNVEV (reference sequence). This CDR3 contains 13 residues.

The rearrangement joins TRBV7-9 to TRBJ2-6; tentatively, D is TRBD2 (6 bases). The CDR3 length is 16 residues. CDR1 and CDR2 (germline): SEHNR, FQNEAQ (reference sequence). The V end was cut by 5 bases, the J end by 4 bases, with 15 bases between. The CDR3 sequence is CASSGGGGRGANVLTF. The CDR3 DNA sequence: TGTGCCAGCAGCGGGGGTGGGGGGAGAGGGGCCAACGTCCTGACTTTC.

The chain couples TRBV15 to TRBJ1-1; D remains unclear. The germline V gene encodes CDR1 LNHNV and CDR2 YYDKDF (reference sequence). Trimming took 1 base from V and 8 from J, leaving 8 bases between them. The CDR3 runs to 12 residues. Written as DNA, the CDR3 is TGTGCCACCAGCAGAGGACTTCGAGAAGCTTTCTTT. Translated: CATSRGLREAFF.